This T cell receptor (beta chain) emerged from a study of blood T cell repertoires in COVID-19. Study background: The origin of the acute and convalescent COVID-19 samples was the United States, Italy and Spain. From T cells, B-cell-depleted T cells, or PBMCs came the material, which was cDNA or gDNA.

Seattle cases were enrolled at active infection and followed longitudinally. Study processing details: From reference gene primer amplification, estimates of nucleated cell counts were derived. This table comes from immunoSEQ multiplex PCR, and its TCRdb copy is limited to in-frame clones, with some not included. V, J and clone size are those of that table, while D and trimming were read from the DNA. The data show 170,000 or so clones, roughly 84% seen once. V lost 0 bases, J lost 6 bases, and 27 bases lay in between. Per germline, CDR1 MNHNS and CDR2 SASEGT. The CDR3 length is 19 residues. This clonotype originated in a middle-aged woman with COVID-19, enrolled during active disease. This rearrangement joins TRBV6-1 to TRBJ2-7, with a possible D match to TRBD1 (6 bases). Sequenced input: peripheral blood. CDR3 DNA: TGTGCCAGCAGTGAAGCAGGTTATAACAGGGACAAAAGAACGGCCGAGCAGTACTTC. It is translated as CASSEAGYNRDKRTAEQYF.